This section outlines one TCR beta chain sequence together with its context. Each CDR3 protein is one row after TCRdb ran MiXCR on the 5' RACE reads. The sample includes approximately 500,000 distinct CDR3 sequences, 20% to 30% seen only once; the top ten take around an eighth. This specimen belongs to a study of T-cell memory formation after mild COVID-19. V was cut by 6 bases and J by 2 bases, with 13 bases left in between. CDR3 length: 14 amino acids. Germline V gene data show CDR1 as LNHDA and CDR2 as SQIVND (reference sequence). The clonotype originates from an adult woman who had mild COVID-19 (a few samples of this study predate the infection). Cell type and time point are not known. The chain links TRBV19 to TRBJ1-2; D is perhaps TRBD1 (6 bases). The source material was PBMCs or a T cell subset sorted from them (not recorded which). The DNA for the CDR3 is TGTGCCAGTAGGAAGGACAGCGAGAACTATGGCTACACCTTC. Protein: CASRKDSENYGYTF.